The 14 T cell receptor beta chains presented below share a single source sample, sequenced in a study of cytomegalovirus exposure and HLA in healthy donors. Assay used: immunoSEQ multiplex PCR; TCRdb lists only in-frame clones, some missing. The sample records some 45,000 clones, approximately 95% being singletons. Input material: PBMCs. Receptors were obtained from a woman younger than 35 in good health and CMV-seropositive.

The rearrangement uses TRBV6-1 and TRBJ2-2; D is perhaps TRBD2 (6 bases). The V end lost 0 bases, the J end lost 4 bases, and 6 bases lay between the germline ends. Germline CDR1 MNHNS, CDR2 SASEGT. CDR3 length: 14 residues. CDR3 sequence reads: CASSEAGGTGELFF. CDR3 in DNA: TGTGCCAGCAGTGAAGCGGGGGGCACCGGGGAGCTGTTTTTT.

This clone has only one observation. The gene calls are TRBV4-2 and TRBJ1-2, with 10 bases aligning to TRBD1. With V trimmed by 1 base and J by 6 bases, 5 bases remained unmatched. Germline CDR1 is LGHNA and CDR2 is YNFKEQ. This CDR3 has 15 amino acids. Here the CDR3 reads CASSQVEGTGDGYTF. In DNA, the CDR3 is TGTGCCAGCAGCCAAGTAGAAGGGACAGGGGATGGCTACACCTTC.

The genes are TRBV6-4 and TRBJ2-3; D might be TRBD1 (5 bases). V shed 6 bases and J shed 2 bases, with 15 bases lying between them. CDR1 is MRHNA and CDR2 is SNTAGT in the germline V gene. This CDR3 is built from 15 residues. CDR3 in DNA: TGTGCCAGCAGCGAAGGGGCAGGCCACACAGATACGCAGTATTTT. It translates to CASSEGAGHTDTQYF.

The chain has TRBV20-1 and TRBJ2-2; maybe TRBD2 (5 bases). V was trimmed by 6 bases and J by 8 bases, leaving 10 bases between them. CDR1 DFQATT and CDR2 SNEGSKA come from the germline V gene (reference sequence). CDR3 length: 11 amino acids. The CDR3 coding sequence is TGCAGTGCAAGACTATTAGGGGAGCTGTTTTTT. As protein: CSARLLGELFF.

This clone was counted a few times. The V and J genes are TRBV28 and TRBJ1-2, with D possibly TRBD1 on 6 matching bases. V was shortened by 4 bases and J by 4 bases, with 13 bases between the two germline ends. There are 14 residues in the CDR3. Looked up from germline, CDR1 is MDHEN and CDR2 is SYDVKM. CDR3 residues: CASSSLGRGYGYTF. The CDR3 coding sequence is TGTGCCAGCAGTTCACTTGGCAGGGGCTATGGCTACACCTTC.

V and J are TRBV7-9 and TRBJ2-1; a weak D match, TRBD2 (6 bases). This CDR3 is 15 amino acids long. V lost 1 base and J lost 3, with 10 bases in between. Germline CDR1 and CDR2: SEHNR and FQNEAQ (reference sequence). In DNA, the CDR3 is TGTGCCAGCAGCTTAGACGGGGGAAACTACAATGAGCAGTTCTTC. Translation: CASSLDGGNYNEQFF.

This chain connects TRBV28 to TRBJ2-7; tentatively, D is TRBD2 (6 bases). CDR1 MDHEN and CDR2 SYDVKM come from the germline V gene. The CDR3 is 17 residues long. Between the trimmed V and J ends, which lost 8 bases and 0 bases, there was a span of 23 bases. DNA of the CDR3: TGTGCCAGCGCGCGACGGGACTTTACGAAAAACTCCTACGAGCAGTACTTC. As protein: CASARRDFTKNSYEQYF.

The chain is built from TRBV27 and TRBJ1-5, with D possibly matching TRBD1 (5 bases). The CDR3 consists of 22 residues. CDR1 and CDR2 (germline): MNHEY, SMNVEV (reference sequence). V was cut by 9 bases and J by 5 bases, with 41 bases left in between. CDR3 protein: CASCSGKEWARNLPTRHQPQHF. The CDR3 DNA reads TGTGCCAGTTGTTCAGGGAAAGAGTGGGCGAGAAACCTCCCTACCCGTCATCAGCCCCAGCATTTT.

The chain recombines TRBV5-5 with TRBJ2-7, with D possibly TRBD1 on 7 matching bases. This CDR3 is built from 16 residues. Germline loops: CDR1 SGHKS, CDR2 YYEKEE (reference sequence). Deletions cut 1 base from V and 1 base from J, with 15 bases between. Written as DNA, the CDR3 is TGTGCCAGCAGCTTGTGGAGGGGACAGAAGTCCTACGAGCAGTACTTC. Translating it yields CASSLWRGQKSYEQYF.

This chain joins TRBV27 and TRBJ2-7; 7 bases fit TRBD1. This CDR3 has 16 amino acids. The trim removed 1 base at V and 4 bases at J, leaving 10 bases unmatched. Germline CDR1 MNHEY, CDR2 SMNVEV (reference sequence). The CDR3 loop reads CASSLFVGQRLYEQYF. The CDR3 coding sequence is TGTGCCAGCAGTTTATTTGTGGGACAGAGGCTTTACGAGCAGTACTTC.

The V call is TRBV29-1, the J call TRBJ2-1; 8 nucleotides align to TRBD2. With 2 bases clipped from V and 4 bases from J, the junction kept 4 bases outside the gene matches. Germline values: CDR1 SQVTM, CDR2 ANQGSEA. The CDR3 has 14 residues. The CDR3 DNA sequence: TGCAGCGTTGAAAACGGGAGGGCGTACAATGAGCAGTTCTTC. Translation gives CSVENGRAYNEQFF.

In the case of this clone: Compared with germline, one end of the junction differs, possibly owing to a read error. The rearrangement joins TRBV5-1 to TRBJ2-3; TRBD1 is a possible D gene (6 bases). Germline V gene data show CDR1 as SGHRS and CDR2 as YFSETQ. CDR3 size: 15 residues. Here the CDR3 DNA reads TGCGCCAGCACCTTGACAGGAACGAGCACAGATACGCAGTATTTT. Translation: CASTLTGTSTDTQYF.

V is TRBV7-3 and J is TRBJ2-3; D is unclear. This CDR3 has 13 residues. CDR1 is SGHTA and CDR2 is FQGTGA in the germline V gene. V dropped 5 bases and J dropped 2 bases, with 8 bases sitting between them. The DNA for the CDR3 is TGTGCCAGCAGCAACCTACCCACAGATACGCAGTATTTT. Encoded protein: CASSNLPTDTQYF.

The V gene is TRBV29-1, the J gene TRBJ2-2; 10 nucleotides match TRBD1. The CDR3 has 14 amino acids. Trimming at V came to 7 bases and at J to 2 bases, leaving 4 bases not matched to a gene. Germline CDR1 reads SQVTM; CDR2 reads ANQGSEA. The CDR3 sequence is CSGRDRGNTGELFF. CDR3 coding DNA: TGCAGCGGACGGGACAGGGGAAACACCGGGGAGCTGTTTTTT.